These 28 T cell receptor beta chains were sequenced from one sample in a study of T cell clonality in common variable immunodeficiency. Clones were sequenced by immunoSEQ multiplex PCR, and TCRdb holds only the in-frame ones, with some missing. Altogether roughly 32,000 clones were found in the sample, and no singletons occur. The sequenced sample was peripheral blood mononuclear cells. These TCRs come from a person aged 18 to 75 in good health.

This clone was counted ten times or more. The read halts 3 residues ahead of the CDR3 end, with the missing end drawn from the germline J gene. The chain recombines TRBV11-2 with TRBJ2-3, with a weak D call TRBD2 (6 bases). V lost 5 bases, J lost 1 base, and 10 bases lay in between. This CDR3 has 14 residues. Germline lookup yields CDR1 SGHAT and CDR2 FQNNGV. CDR3 bases read: TGTGCCAGCAGCACTCCGGGGGGCACAGATACG. This encodes CASSTPGGTDT. The entire CDR3 reads CASSTPGGTDTQYF.

With respect to this clone: A junction boundary mismatches the germline segment, possibly from a read error. The read stops 3 residues short of the end of the CDR3; the missing end is completed from the germline J gene. This sample also contains other DNA sequences that code for the same CDR3. This chain links TRBV19 with TRBJ1-3; a possible D gene is TRBD1 (6 bases). CDR1 LNHDA and CDR2 SQIVND come from the germline V gene (reference sequence). The CDR3 consists of 13 residues. The DNA read from the CDR3 is TGTGCTACAAACAGGGCACCCGGTCACACA. Its translation is CATNRAPGHT. The complete CDR3 sequence is CATNRAPGHTIYF. The whole variable domain, remainder taken from reference TRBV19 and TRBJ1-3, is DGGITQSPKYLFRKEGQNVTLSCEQNLNHDAMYWYRQDPGQGLRLIYYSQIVNDFQKGDIAEGYSVSREKKESFPLTVTSAQKNPTAFYLCATNRAPGHTIYFGEGSWLTVV.

The table lists this clone with a few counts. The read gets to within 3 residues of the CDR3 end, and the germline J gene fills in the rest. The chain couples TRBV20-1 to TRBJ1-5; perhaps TRBD1 as D (6 bases). The length of the CDR3 is 14 residues. Germline V gene sequence: CDR1 DFQATT, CDR2 SNEGSKA (reference sequence). Trimming left V 6 bases short and J 0 bases short, with 12 bases between. CDR3 DNA (partial): TGCAGTGCCCTCAGGGGCAGTAGCAATCAGCCC. It specifies CSALRGSSNQP. The CDR3 reads in full as CSALRGSSNQPQHF.

In this sample, this clone turned up a few times. Coverage ceases 3 residues before the CDR3 finishes, and the germline J gene fills in the end. The chain recombines TRBV18 with TRBJ1-2; no definite D call. CDR1 and CDR2 from the germline V gene are KGHSH and LQKENI. The CDR3 covers 16 residues. CDR3 protein: CASSPQAGGPLNDYTF. Partial CDR3 DNA: TGTGCCAGCTCACCTCAGGCGGGAGGCCCCCTCAATGAC. The whole variable domain, remainder taken from reference TRBV18 and TRBJ1-2, is NAGVMQNPRHLVRRRGQEARLRCSPMKGHSHVYWYRQLPEEGLKFMVYLQKENIIDESGMPKERFSAEFPKEGPSILRIQQVVRGDSAAYFCASSPQAGGPLNDYTFGSGTRLTVV.

Ten or more counts support this clone. Read sequence stops 3 residues before the CDR3 end, and the germline J gene provides the missing end. This rearrangement joins TRBV6-1 to TRBJ2-1, with TRBD2 identical over 9 bases. The CDR3 covers 15 residues. V was clipped by 4 bases and J by 2 bases; unmatched bases: 3. Germline lookup yields CDR1 MNHNS and CDR2 SASEGT. The CDR3 bases that were read are TGTGCCAGCAGTGCGCTAGCGGGACCCTACAATGAG. Its translation: CASSALAGPYNE. The entire CDR3 protein reads CASSALAGPYNEQFF.

This clone came up many times. The read ends 3 residues before the CDR3 terminus; that terminus is restored from the germline J gene. The chain combines TRBV7-9 with TRBJ1-1; TRBD1 matches at 8 bases. V shed 6 bases and J 7 bases; nucleotides not matched to a gene: 4. Germline assignment: CDR1 SEHNR and CDR2 FQNEAQ (reference sequence). CDR3 size: 12 residues. This CDR3 is CASSPTGGEAFF. The CDR3 bases that were read are TGTGCCAGCAGTCCCACAGGGGGTGAA.

Ten or more counts support this clone. The CDR3 end falls 3 residues outside the read, so it is completed with the germline J gene. The chain combines TRBV20-1 with TRBJ1-2, with D perhaps matching TRBD1 (6 bases). This CDR3 is built from 14 residues. The V gene lost 2 bases and the J gene lost 4 bases, with 14 bases spanning the gap. Germline CDR1 DFQATT, CDR2 SNEGSKA (reference sequence). The CDR3 bases that were read are TGCAGTGCTAGACCCCGACAGGTGTCCTATGGC. It codes for CSARPRQVSYG. The entire CDR3 protein reads CSARPRQVSYGYTF.

This clone was recorded at least ten times. The sequence runs out 3 residues before the end of the CDR3; the remainder is reconstructed from the germline J gene. The chain employs TRBV24-1 and TRBJ2-1; 14 nucleotides agree with TRBD2. Germline assignment: CDR1 KGHDR and CDR2 SFDVKD. CDR3 length: 15 residues. V lost 8 bases to trimming and J lost 9 bases; unmatched junction nucleotides: 8. Incomplete CDR3 DNA: TGTGCCACCAAGCCGGGACTAGCGGGAGTAAGTGAG. It is translated as CATKPGLAGVSE. The full CDR3 is CATKPGLAGVSEQFF.

The sample holds many counts of this clone. The sequence runs out 3 residues before the end of the CDR3; the remainder is reconstructed from the germline J gene. The rearrangement joins TRBV19 to TRBJ2-5; D perhaps matches TRBD1 (5 bases). The V gene lost 4 bases and the J gene lost 5 bases, with 11 bases spanning the gap. CDR3 size: 13 residues. The germline V gene encodes CDR1 LNHDA and CDR2 SQIVND (reference sequence). The part of the CDR3 DNA that was read is TGTGCCAGTAGTAAGCCAGGGATGGAGACC. Translation: CASSKPGMET. The entire CDR3 is CASSKPGMETQYF.

This clone was detected many times. The CDR3 is cut off 3 residues early in the read; its end comes from the germline J gene. The chain carries TRBV19 and TRBJ1-1; a possible D gene is TRBD1 (5 bases). Trimming stripped 8 bases from V and 1 base from J, with 11 bases between. CDR1 and CDR2 from the germline V gene are LNHDA and SQIVND (reference sequence). The CDR3 sequence is 13 residues long. The part of the CDR3 DNA that was read is TGTGCCAGTTCCGGAAGGGGGAACACTGAA. As protein: CASSGRGNTE. The entire CDR3 protein is CASSGRGNTEAFF.

This clone has a count of ten or more. The sequenced CDR3 bases are TGTGCCAGCAGCTTAGCGGGGGACACCGGGGAG. This encodes CASSLAGDTGE. The complete CDR3 protein is CASSLAGDTGELFF. The J gene is TRBJ2-2, the V gene TRBV7-3, with 7 bases identical to TRBD2. The read falls 3 residues short of the CDR3 end, and the missing part is taken from the germline J gene. The CDR3 contains 14 residues. V shed 2 bases, J shed 3 bases, and the junction held 0 bases outside the gene matches. Germline CDR1 is SGHTA and CDR2 is FQGTGA.

This clone was counted at least ten times. The CDR3 end lies 3 residues beyond the end of the read and is filled in from the germline J gene. The chain couples TRBV29-1 to TRBJ2-6; D is perhaps TRBD1 (5 bases). The CDR3 is made up of 14 amino acids. CDR1 is SQVTM, CDR2 ANQGSEA, per germline. V lost 1 base and J lost 2, with 6 bases in between. The sequenced CDR3 bases are TGCAGCGTTGAAGGGGGCCCTGGGGCCAACGTC. Its translation is CSVEGGPGANV. Given in full, the CDR3 is CSVEGGPGANVLTF.

This clone was seen a handful of times. CDR3 protein: CASSMTEPSYDYTF. CDR3 DNA, as far as it was read: TGTGCCAGCAGTATGACAGAGCCCTCCTACGAC. The chain uses TRBV7-9 and TRBJ1-2; possibly TRBD1 for D (5 bases). The read is 3 residues too short to cover the CDR3 end, so that end is filled in from the germline J gene. The CDR3 has 14 residues. In germline, CDR1 is SEHNR, CDR2 FQNEAQ (reference sequence).

The table lists this clone with many counts. The read terminates 3 residues ahead of where the CDR3 ends, so the germline J gene completes it. The V gene is TRBV5-4, the J gene TRBJ1-1, with a tentative D call TRBD1 (6 bases). Germline V lookup: CDR1 SGHNT, CDR2 YYREEE (reference sequence). The CDR3 runs to 15 residues. V lost 1 base, J lost 0 bases, and 10 bases lay in between. Incomplete CDR3 DNA: TGTGCCAGCAGCTTGTACACAGGGATGAACACTGAA. This codes for CASSLYTGMNTE. The CDR3 in full is CASSLYTGMNTEAFF.

This clone showed up many times. The read falls 3 residues short of the CDR3 end, and the missing part is taken from the germline J gene. This chain links TRBV4-1 with TRBJ1-2, with 7 bases lining up with TRBD1. CDR1 is MGHRA and CDR2 is YSYEKL in the germline V gene. The CDR3 covers 15 residues. V shed 4 bases, J shed 4 bases, and the junction held 9 bases outside the gene matches. The part of the CDR3 DNA that was read is TGCGCCAGCAGCCCCACCGATGGGACAGCCTATGGC. This encodes CASSPTDGTAYG. The entire CDR3 is CASSPTDGTAYGYTF.

This clone was seen many times. Read coverage stops 3 residues before the CDR3 terminus; the germline J gene supplies the remainder. This chain links TRBV2 with TRBJ1-4; TRBD1 agrees at 8 bases. Trimming at V came to 10 bases and at J to 8 bases, leaving 15 bases not matched to a gene. The CDR3 contains 15 residues. The V gene's germline CDR1 is SNHLY and CDR2 FYNNEI. CDR3 bases read: TGTGCCATTATACCGGTTGGGACAGGCTACGAAAAA. This encodes CAIIPVGTGYEK. The full CDR3 protein reads CAIIPVGTGYEKLFF.

This clone was counted many times. From the germline J gene comes the end of the CDR3, since the read stops 3 residues before it. The V call is TRBV9, the J call TRBJ2-3, with TRBD2 matching over 7 bases. Trimming at V came to 3 bases and at J to 2 bases, leaving 9 bases not matched to a gene. Looked up from germline, CDR1 is SGDLS and CDR2 is YYNGEE. The CDR3 covers 16 residues. The CDR3 spells CASSGLADQPTDTQYF. The CDR3 DNA, read in part, is TGTGCCAGCAGCGGGCTAGCGGACCAACCCACAGATACG.

The sample holds many counts of this clone. The read halts 3 residues ahead of the CDR3 end, with the missing end drawn from the germline J gene. The V and J genes are TRBV30 and TRBJ1-5; D remains unclear. The germline gives CDR1 GTSNPN, CDR2 SVGIG (reference sequence). CDR3 length equals 13 residues. V gave up 3 bases and J gave up 1 base, with 7 bases separating them. CDR3 sequence reads: CAWSIESNQPQHF. The sequenced part of the CDR3 DNA is TGTGCCTGGAGCATAGAGAGCAATCAGCCC.

Worth noting for this clone: The read falls 3 residues short of the CDR3 end, and the missing part is taken from the germline J gene. The chain uses TRBV18 and TRBJ2-4; the D is unclear. In germline, CDR1 is KGHSH, CDR2 LQKENI. This CDR3 contains 13 residues. The CDR3 DNA, read in part, is TGTGCCAGCTCACCAAACTTTAACTATGGT. Encoded protein: CASSPNFNYG. The whole CDR3 sequence reads CASSPNFNYGQYF.

This clone was seen repeatedly, ten times or more. The observed sequence ends 3 residues before the CDR3 terminus, with the missing tail filled in from the germline J gene. The chain links TRBV7-8 to TRBJ2-1; 10 bases fit TRBD2. Germline loops: CDR1 SGHVS, CDR2 FQNEAQ. Trimming removed 4 bases from V and 1 base from J; junction bases left unmatched: 1. The CDR3 extends over 15 amino acids. The chain's CDR3 is CASSSTSGSYNEQFF. The covered CDR3 bases are TGTGCCAGCAGCTCGACTAGCGGGTCCTACAATGAG. Full variable domain (missing parts from reference TRBV7-8 and TRBJ2-1): GAGVSQSPRYKVAKRGQDVALRCDPISGHVSLFWYQQALGQGPEFLTYFQNEAQLDKSGLPSDRFFAERPEGSVSTLKIQRTQQEDSAVYLCASSSTSGSYNEQFFGPGTRLTVL.

This clone was seen at least ten times. The sequence runs out 3 residues before the end of the CDR3; the remainder is reconstructed from the germline J gene. This rearrangement joins TRBV6-1 to TRBJ1-4; D gene uncertain. The germline V gene has CDR1 MNHNS and CDR2 SASEGT. V lost 1 base, J lost 8 bases, and 11 bases lay in between. This CDR3 region has 14 residues. The chain's CDR3 is CASSEEAGREKLFF. The CDR3 bases that were read are TGTGCCAGCAGTGAAGAAGCCGGCAGGGAAAAA.

The sample holds a few counts of this clone. The read ends 3 residues early relative to the CDR3; the germline J gene fills the gap. The chain links TRBV19 to TRBJ1-2, with unresolved D. Trimming took off 3 bases at V and 4 bases at J, with 15 bases between the two ends. The CDR3 extends over 15 amino acids. Per germline, CDR1 LNHDA and CDR2 SQIVND (reference sequence). The sequenced part of the CDR3 DNA is TGTGCCAGTAGTATGAACCAGAACCGGGGCTATGGC. It is translated as CASSMNQNRGYG. The entire CDR3 protein reads CASSMNQNRGYGYTF.

This clone was seen more than once but under ten times. The read stops 3 residues short of the end of the CDR3; the missing end is completed from the germline J gene. The rearrangement links TRBV2 to TRBJ2-5; D is possibly TRBD1 or TRBD2 (6 bases each). Trimming removed 8 bases from V and 5 bases from J, with 15 bases in between. Germline CDR1 is SNHLY and CDR2 is FYNNEI. The CDR3 is made up of 13 amino acids. CDR3 DNA (partial): TGTGCCAGCGAGTTCACAGGGAGGGAGACC. Translating it yields CASEFTGRET. The CDR3 in its entirety is CASEFTGRETQYF.

In its sample, this clone was seen a few times. The sequenced fragment ends 3 residues before the CDR3 boundary, so the rest is inferred from the germline J gene. This rearrangement joins TRBV19 to TRBJ1-2; TRBD1 is a possible D gene (6 bases). CDR3 length equals 13 residues. The germline CDR1 and CDR2 sequences are LNHDA and SQIVND (reference sequence). The CDR3 reads CASSSQLRGDYTF. CDR3 DNA (partial): TGTGCCAGTAGTTCTCAACTCAGGGGCGAC.

This clone has at least ten counts. The sequenced fragment ends 3 residues before the CDR3 boundary, so the rest is inferred from the germline J gene. The V call is TRBV7-6, the J call TRBJ2-1; 11 bases line up with TRBD2. This CDR3 is 18 amino acids long. V lost 1 base and J lost 4; bases outside the gene matches: 9. Germline assignment: CDR1 SGHVS and CDR2 FNYEAQ. CDR3 amino acids: CASSLEPSGRFAYNEQFF. The CDR3 DNA, read in part, is TGTGCCAGCAGCTTAGAACCTAGCGGGAGGTTCGCGTACAATGAG.

For this clone: The read terminates 3 residues before the CDR3 end, so the remaining end is supplied by the germline J gene. The chain is built from TRBV29-1 and TRBJ1-2; TRBD1 is a possible D gene (5 bases). V was shortened by 1 base and J by 4 bases, with 19 bases between the two germline ends. Germline values: CDR1 SQVTM, CDR2 ANQGSEA. The CDR3 extends over 16 amino acids. The part of the CDR3 DNA that was read is TGCAGCGTTGAAGCGGTATCGGGGGTACCTATCTATGGC. Protein: CSVEAVSGVPIYG. In full, the CDR3 reads CSVEAVSGVPIYGYTF. Filled out from reference TRBV29-1 and TRBJ1-2, the complete variable domain reads SAVISQKPSRDICQRGTSLTIQCQVDSQVTMMFWYRQQPGQSLTLIATANQGSEATYESGFVIDKFPISRPNLTFSTLTVSNMSPEDSSIYLCSVEAVSGVPIYGYTFGSGTRLTVV.

There are many counts of this clone. The read finishes 3 residues shy of the CDR3 end, and the germline J gene is used to complete it. This chain links TRBV2 with TRBJ2-2; a possible D gene is TRBD2 (5 bases). V was pared by 8 bases and J by 6 bases, with 7 bases between. The CDR3 runs 11 residues. CDR1 and CDR2 (germline): SNHLY, FYNNEI. The part of the CDR3 DNA that was read is TGTGCCAGCCGAGGGTCCGGGGAG. Translated, it gives CASRGSGE. The full CDR3 protein is CASRGSGELFF.

This clone occurred many times. The CDR3 end lies 3 residues beyond the end of the read and is filled in from the germline J gene. The chain employs TRBV6-4 and TRBJ1-1; D is possibly TRBD1 (5 bases). Germline V gene data show CDR1 as MRHNA and CDR2 as SNTAGT. V lost 4 bases and J lost 3, with 15 bases in between. The CDR3 contains 15 residues. The sequenced CDR3 bases are TGTGCCAGCAGTGTTGTCTCCGGGGGTGACACTGAA. Translation: CASSVVSGGDTE. The whole CDR3 is CASSVVSGGDTEAFF.